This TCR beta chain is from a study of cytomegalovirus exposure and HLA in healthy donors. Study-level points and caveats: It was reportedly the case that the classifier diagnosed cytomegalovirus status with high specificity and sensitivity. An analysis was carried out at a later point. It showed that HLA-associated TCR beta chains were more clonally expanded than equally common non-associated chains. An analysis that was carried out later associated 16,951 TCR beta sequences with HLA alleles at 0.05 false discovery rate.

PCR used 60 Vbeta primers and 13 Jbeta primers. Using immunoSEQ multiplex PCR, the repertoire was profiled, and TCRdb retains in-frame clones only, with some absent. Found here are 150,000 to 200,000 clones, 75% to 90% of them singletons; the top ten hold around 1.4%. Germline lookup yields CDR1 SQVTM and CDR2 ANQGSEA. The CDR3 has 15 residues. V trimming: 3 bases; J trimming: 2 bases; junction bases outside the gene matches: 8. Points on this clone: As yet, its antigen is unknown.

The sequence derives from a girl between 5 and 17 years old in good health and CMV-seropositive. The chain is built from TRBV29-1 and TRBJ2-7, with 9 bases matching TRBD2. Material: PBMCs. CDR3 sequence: CSVDSWREGAYEQYF. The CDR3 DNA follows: TGCAGCGTTGATAGTTGGCGGGAGGGGGCCTACGAGCAGTACTTC.